The present entry profiles one TCR beta chain with its context. Its antigen is unidentified. The data stem from a study of OX40 agonist ivuxolimab in advanced cancers. Study conclusions and caveats: By week 6 at 0.1 to 3.0 mg/kg, blood CD4+ and CD8+ T cells had expanded clonally.

CDR3 length equals 18 residues. Unmatched junction bases numbered 10, after V lost 1 base and J lost 1 base. Germline values: CDR1 KGHSH, CDR2 LQKENI. Assay: immunoSEQ multiplex PCR; the TCRdb copy retains only in-frame clones and omits some. The table shows some 95,000 clones, with about 90% occurring only once. Researchers took blood at baseline, on cycle 4 day 1, and on cycle 7 day 1. V usage is TRBV18 and J usage is TRBJ2-5; the match to TRBD1 covers 9 bases. The clonotype comes from an adult with an advanced solid tumor such as melanoma, head and neck, liver or kidney cancer. This material consisted of CD4+ or CD8+ T cells sorted from blood, taken in a trial of the OX40 agonist ivuxolimab. CDR3 region: CASSPRIWDRVIQETQYF. The CDR3 coding sequence is TGTGCCAGCTCACCACGTATTTGGGACAGGGTGATCCAAGAGACCCAGTACTTC.